This T cell receptor beta chain was sequenced in a study of T cell responses to AZD1222 COVID-19 vaccine. As for this clone: Its antigen is undetermined.

Sequencing was performed with immunoSEQ multiplex PCR; in TCRdb, only in-frame clones are kept and a portion is missing. The sample holds some 180,000 clones, roughly 94% seen once. Second-dose timings of about 4 or about 12 weeks were pooled. The length of the CDR3 is 15 residues. With 3 bases clipped from V and 5 bases from J, the junction kept 7 bases outside the gene matches. The germline gives CDR1 MDHEN, CDR2 SYDVKM. Whole-study findings and limits: Unmutated variant regions are reportedly the target of nearly half of TCRs that are spike-specific. Only after the peak T cell response were repertoires sampled. Two doses of AZD1222 preceded a rise in Spike-specific TCR breadth and depth.

The sequence derives from an adult who received the AZD1222 COVID-19 vaccine. The chain combines TRBV28 with TRBJ2-5, with TRBD1 matching over 9 bases. The sequenced sample was peripheral blood, obtained 28 days after the second AZD1222 dose. This CDR3 is CASSFRQGVWETQYF. The CDR3 nucleotides read TGTGCCAGCAGTTTTCGACAGGGGGTGTGGGAGACCCAGTACTTC.